Below are 9 T cell receptor beta chains sequenced from a single sample in a study of shared clonotypes between healthy human individuals. Repertoires were generated with immunoSEQ multiplex PCR, while TCRdb's copy carries only in-frame clones and drops some. The top ten hold roughly 1.2% of the sample, which has over 1.4 million clones, 96% seen once. The sequenced sample was naive CD4+ T cells sorted from blood. Indicated subset: CD45RA+ positively selected. These receptors were collected from a man younger than 40 in good health.

The CDR3 protein is CASSLAGYSGELFF. The CDR3 region has the DNA TGTGCCAGCTCACTAGCGGGATACTCCGGGGAGCTGTTTTTT. This chain links TRBV13 with TRBJ2-2; TRBD2 aligns across 10 bases. Germline loops: CDR1 PRHDT, CDR2 FYEKMQ (reference sequence). The CDR3 contains 14 residues. The V gene end was trimmed by 8 bases and the J gene end by 6 bases; junction bases not matched to a gene: 6.

The chain joins TRBV18 to TRBJ2-2; D not resolved. The CDR3 contains 14 residues. Deletions cut 2 bases from V and 4 bases from J, with 8 bases between. In germline, CDR1 is KGHSH, CDR2 LQKENI. The CDR3 is CASSPRPRTGELFF. Here the CDR3 DNA reads TGTGCCAGCTCACCAAGGCCGCGCACCGGGGAGCTGTTTTTT.

This clone was observed once. The chain employs TRBV18 and TRBJ2-5; possibly TRBD1 for D (6 bases). This CDR3 comprises 20 residues. Germline-derived CDR1 and CDR2 are KGHSH and LQKENI. The germline V and J ends were trimmed by 2 bases and 5 bases, with 30 bases remaining between them. Here the CDR3 reads CASSPMGPSNLGGGTETQYF. The CDR3 DNA follows: TGTGCCAGCTCACCAATGGGACCGAGTAACTTAGGTGGGGGCACGGAGACCCAGTACTTC.

CDR3 amino acids: CASSSRAMNTEAFF. CDR3 bases: TGTGCCAGCAGCTCAAGGGCCATGAACACTGAAGCTTTCTTT. The rearrangement uses TRBV5-4 and TRBJ1-1; D call uncertain. Trimming pared 3 bases from V and 0 bases from J, leaving 9 bases between. This CDR3 spans 14 amino acids. Per the germline V gene, CDR1 is SGHNT and CDR2 is YYREEE (reference sequence).

The chain recombines TRBV5-1 with TRBJ1-2; tentatively, D is TRBD1 (5 bases). CDR1 SGHRS and CDR2 YFSETQ come from the germline V gene. The CDR3 totals 16 residues. The V end lost 1 base, the J end lost 1 base, and 14 bases lay between the germline ends. CDR3: CASSLLTRDGNYGYTF. Here the CDR3 DNA reads TGCGCCAGCAGCTTGCTTACCCGGGACGGTAACTATGGCTACACCTTC.

The chain links TRBV5-8 to TRBJ2-5; 7 bases agree with TRBD2. This CDR3 is built from 13 residues. V was clipped by 3 bases and J by 5 bases; unmatched bases: 4. Germline values: CDR1 SGHTS, CDR2 YDEGEE. DNA for the CDR3: TGTGCCAGCAGCTGGGGAGGGTCGGAGACCCAGTACTTC. This gives the protein CASSWGGSETQYF.

The chain carries TRBV19 and TRBJ2-1; 13 bases map to TRBD2. Germline V gene lookup returns CDR1 LNHDA and CDR2 SQIVND (reference sequence). This CDR3 has 18 amino acids. V dropped 4 bases and J dropped 2; count of bases not matched to a gene: 8. The CDR3 bases are TGTGCCAGTAGTACTGGGAGGGGACTAGCGGGGACCTACAATGAGCAGTTCTTC. It translates to CASSTGRGLAGTYNEQFF.

The genes are TRBV7-9 and TRBJ2-7, with D possibly TRBD2 on 5 matching bases. This CDR3 is built from 14 residues. V lost 0 bases and J 4 bases, leaving 10 bases between the germline ends. The V gene's germline CDR1 is SEHNR and CDR2 FQNEAQ (reference sequence). CDR3 nucleotides: TGTGCCAGCAGCTTAGCCGCCGGGGTATACGAGCAGTACTTC. Its protein is CASSLAAGVYEQYF.

J is TRBJ1-1 and V is TRBV20-1, with 8 bases that match TRBD1. CDR1 is DFQATT and CDR2 is SNEGSKA in the germline V gene (reference sequence). The CDR3 runs to 11 residues. V lost 6 bases and J lost 8; bases outside the gene matches: 5. The CDR3 spells CSATGDREAFF. The CDR3 bases are TGCAGTGCGACTGGGGACAGGGAAGCTTTCTTT.